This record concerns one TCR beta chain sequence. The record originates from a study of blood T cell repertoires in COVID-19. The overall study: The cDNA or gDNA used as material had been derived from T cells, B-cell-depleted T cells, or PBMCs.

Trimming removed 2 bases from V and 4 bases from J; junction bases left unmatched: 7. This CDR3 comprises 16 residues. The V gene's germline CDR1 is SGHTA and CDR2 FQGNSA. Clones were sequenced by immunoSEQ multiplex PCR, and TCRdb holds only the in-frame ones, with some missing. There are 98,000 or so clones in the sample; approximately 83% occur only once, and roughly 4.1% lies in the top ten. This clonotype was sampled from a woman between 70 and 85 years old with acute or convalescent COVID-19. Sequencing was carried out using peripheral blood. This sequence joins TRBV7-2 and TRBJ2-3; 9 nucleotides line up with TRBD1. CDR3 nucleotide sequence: TGTGCCAGCAGCTTAAAAGGACAGGGGCATCCAGATACGCAGTATTTT. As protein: CASSLKGQGHPDTQYF.